Ten or more counts support the clone carrying this T cell receptor beta chain. Its antigen is not known. The data originate from a study of CD8 T cells in ankylosing spondylitis. TCRdb re-derived calls from the 5' RACE reads in MiXCR, one entry per CDR3 protein. Here the sample spans 400,000 to 450,000 distinct CDR3 sequences, roughly 18% being singletons. CDR1 is MNHEY, CDR2 SVGAGI, per germline. V lost 8 bases to trimming and J lost 6 bases, with 7 bases between them. CDR3 length: 10 amino acids. General study results and limits: Within matched ankylosing spondylitis synovial fluid, disease-linked clones were reportedly significantly enriched. Ankylosing spondylitis blood appeared to carry a characteristic TCR beta motif of several highly homologous variants.

The specimen sequenced was blood, either unsorted or a sorted T cell fraction (not recorded which). The genes are TRBV6-5 and TRBJ1-1; D gene uncertain. This TCR derives from a male donor with ankylosing spondylitis. CDR3 DNA sequence: TGTGCCAGCGGGCGGGCTGAAGCTTTCTTT. Its translation is CASGRAEAFF.